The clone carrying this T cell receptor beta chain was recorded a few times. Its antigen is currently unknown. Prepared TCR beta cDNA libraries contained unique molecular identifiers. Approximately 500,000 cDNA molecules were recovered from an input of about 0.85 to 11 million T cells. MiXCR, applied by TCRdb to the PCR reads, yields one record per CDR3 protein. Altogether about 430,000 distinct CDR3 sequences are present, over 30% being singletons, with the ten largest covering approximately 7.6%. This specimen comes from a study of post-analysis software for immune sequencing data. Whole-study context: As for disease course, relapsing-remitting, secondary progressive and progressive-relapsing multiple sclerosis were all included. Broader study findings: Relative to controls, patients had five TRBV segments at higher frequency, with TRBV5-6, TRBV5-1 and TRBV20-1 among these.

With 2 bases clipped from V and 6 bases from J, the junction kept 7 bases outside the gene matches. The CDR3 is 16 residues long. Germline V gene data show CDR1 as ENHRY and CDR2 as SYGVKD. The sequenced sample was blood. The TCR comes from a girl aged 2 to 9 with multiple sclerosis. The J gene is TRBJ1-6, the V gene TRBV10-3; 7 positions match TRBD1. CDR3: CAISEPGRDSNSPLHF. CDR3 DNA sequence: TGTGCCATCAGTGAGCCGGGGAGGGACAGTAATTCACCCCTCCACTTT.